Listed here is a single T cell receptor (beta chain). The record originates from a study of T cell changes during pregnancy in multiple sclerosis. CDR3 length: 14 amino acids. V shed 3 bases and J shed 3 bases, with 12 bases lying between them. Germline CDR1 reads MNHEY; CDR2 reads SMNVEV (reference sequence). Assay: immunoSEQ multiplex PCR; the TCRdb copy retains only in-frame clones and omits some. The table records about 110,000 clones, under 95% of them present only once. V and J are TRBV27 and TRBJ2-7; perhaps TRBD1 as D (6 bases). This TCR was recovered from a female donor with multiple sclerosis, enrolled in a pregnancy study. The sample in question was peripheral blood, obtained after pregnancy. The CDR3 bases are TGTGCCAGCAGTTTCGGCAGGGGTGACTACGAGCAGTACTTC. Translating it yields CASSFGRGDYEQYF.